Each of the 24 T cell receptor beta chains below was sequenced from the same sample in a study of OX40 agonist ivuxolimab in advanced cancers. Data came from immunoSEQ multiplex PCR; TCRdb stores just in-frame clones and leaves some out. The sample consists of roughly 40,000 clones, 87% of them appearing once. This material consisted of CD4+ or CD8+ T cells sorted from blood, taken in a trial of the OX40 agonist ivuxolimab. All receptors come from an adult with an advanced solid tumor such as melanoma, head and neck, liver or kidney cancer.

The CDR3 coding sequence is TGCAGCGTTGAGGCGCCCTTGAGCACTGAAGCTTTCTTT. It yields the protein CSVEAPLSTEAFF. V is TRBV29-1 and J is TRBJ1-1; D gene uncertain. Per germline, CDR1 SQVTM and CDR2 ANQGSEA. CDR3 length: 13 residues. The V end lost 3 bases, the J end lost 4 bases, and 12 bases lay between the germline ends.

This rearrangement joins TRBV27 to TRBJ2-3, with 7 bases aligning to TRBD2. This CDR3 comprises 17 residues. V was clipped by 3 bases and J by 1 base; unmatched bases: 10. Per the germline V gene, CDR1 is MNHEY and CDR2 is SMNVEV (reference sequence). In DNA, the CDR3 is TGTGCCAGCAGTTTCTCAGGTCCCCGGGGGGGCACAGATACGCAGTATTTT. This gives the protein CASSFSGPRGGTDTQYF.

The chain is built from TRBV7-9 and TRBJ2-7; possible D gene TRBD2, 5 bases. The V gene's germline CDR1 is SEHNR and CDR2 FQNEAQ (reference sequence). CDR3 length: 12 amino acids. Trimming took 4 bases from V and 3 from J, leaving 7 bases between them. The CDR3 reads CASSSGVYEQYF. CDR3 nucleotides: TGTGCCAGCAGCTCCGGGGTCTACGAGCAGTACTTC.

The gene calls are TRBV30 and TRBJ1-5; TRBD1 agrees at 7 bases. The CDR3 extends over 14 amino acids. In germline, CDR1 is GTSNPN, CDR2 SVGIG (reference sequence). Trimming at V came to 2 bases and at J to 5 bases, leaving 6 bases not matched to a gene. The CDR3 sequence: CAWSLTGTYQPQHF. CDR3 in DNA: TGTGCCTGGAGTTTGACAGGGACGTATCAGCCCCAGCATTTT.

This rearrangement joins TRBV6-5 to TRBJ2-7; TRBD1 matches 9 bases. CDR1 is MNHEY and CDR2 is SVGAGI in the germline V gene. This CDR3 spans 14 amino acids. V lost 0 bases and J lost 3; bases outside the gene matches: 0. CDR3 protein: CASSYSTGGYEQYF. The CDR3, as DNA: TGTGCCAGCAGTTACTCGACAGGGGGCTACGAGCAGTACTTC.

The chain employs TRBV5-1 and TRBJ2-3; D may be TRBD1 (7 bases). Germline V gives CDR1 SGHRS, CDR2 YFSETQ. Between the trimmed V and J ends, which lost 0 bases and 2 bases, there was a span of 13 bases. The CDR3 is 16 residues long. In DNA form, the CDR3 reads TGCGCCAGCAGCTTGGACCAGGAGGGGGCCACAGATACGCAGTATTTT. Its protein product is CASSLDQEGATDTQYF.

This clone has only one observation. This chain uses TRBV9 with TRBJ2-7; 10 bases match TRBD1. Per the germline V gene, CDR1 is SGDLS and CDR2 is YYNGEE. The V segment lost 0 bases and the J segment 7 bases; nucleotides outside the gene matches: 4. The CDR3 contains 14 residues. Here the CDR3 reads CASSVGQGAGEQYF. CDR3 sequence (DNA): TGTGCCAGCAGCGTAGGACAGGGGGCTGGGGAGCAGTACTTC.

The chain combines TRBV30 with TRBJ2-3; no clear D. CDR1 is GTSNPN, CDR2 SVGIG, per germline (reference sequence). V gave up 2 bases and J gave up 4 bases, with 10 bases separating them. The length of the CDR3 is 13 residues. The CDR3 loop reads CAWSIGQADTQYF. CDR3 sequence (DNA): TGTGCCTGGAGTATTGGGCAGGCAGATACGCAGTATTTT.

CDR3 bases: TGTGCCTGGAGTGTAGGGGTAGGGGCCCACGAGCAGTACTTC. Its protein is CAWSVGVGAHEQYF. The rearrangement links TRBV30 to TRBJ2-7, with TRBD1 as a possible D gene (5 bases). The CDR3 runs 14 residues. The germline V and J ends were trimmed by 0 bases and 5 bases, with 14 bases remaining between them. Germline V gives CDR1 GTSNPN, CDR2 SVGIG (reference sequence).

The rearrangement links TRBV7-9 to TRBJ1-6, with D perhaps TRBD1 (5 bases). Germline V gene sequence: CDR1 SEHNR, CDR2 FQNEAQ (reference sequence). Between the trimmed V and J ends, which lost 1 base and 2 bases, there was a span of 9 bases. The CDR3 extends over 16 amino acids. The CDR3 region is CASSLGGVAYNSPLHF. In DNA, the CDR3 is TGTGCCAGCAGCTTAGGAGGGGTTGCCTATAATTCACCCCTCCACTTT.

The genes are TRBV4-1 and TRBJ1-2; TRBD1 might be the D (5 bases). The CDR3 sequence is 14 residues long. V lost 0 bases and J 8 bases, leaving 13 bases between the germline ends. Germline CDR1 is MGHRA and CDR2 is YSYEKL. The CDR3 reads CASSQDRGLRGYTF. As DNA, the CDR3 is TGCGCCAGCAGCCAAGATAGGGGATTGAGGGGCTACACCTTC.

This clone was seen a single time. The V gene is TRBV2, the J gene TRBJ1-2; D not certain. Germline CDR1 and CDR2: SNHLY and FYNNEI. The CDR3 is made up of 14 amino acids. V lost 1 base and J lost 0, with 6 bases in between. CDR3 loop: CASSEGAANYGYTF. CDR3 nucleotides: TGTGCCAGCAGTGAAGGGGCAGCTAACTATGGCTACACCTTC.

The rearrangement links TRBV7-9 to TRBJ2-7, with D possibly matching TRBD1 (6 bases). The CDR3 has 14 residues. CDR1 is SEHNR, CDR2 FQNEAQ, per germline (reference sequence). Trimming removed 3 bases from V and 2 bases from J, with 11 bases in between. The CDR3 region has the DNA TGTGCCAGCAGCTTGGACAGCAGTCCCTACGAGCAGTACTTC. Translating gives CASSLDSSPYEQYF. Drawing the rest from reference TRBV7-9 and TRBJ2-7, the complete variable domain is DTGVSQNPRHKITKRGQNVTFRCDPISEHNRLYWYRQTLGQGPEFLTYFQNEAQLEKSRLLSDRFSAERPKGSFSTLEIQRTEQGDSAMYLCASSLDSSPYEQYFGPGTRLTVT.

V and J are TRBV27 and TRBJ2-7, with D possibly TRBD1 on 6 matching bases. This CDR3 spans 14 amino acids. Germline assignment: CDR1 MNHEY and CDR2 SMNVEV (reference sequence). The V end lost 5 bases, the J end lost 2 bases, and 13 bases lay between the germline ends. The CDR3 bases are TGTGCCAGCAGTCGACCTGGGGGCACCTACGAGCAGTACTTC. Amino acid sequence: CASSRPGGTYEQYF.

CDR3 amino acids: CASSLEGQGFEQYF. The CDR3 DNA reads as TGCGCCAGCAGCTTGGAGGGACAGGGGTTCGAGCAGTACTTC. This chain connects TRBV5-1 to TRBJ2-7; 10 positions agree with TRBD1. After removal of 0 bases from V and 6 bases from J, the junction contained 3 bases not matched to a gene. Germline V gene sequence: CDR1 SGHRS, CDR2 YFSETQ. This CDR3 spans 14 amino acids. Combining the CDR3 with reference TRBV5-1 and TRBJ2-7 gives the whole variable domain KAGVTQTPRYLIKTRGQQVTLSCSPISGHRSVSWYQQTPGQGLQFLFEYFSETQRNKGNFPGRFSGRQFSNSRSEMNVSTLELGDSALYLCASSLEGQGFEQYFGPGTRLTVT.

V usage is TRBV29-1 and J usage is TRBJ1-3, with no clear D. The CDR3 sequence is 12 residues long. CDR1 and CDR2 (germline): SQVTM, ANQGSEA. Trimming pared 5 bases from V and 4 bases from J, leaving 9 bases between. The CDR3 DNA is TGCAGCGTTATGACTGAGGGAAACACCATATATTTT. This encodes CSVMTEGNTIYF.

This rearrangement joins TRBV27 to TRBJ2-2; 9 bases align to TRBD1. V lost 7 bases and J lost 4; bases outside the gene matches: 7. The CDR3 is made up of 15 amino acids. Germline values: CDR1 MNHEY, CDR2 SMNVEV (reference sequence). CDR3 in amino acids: CASTWGTGTTGELFF. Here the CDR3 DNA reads TGTGCCAGCACTTGGGGGACAGGGACCACCGGGGAGCTGTTTTTT.

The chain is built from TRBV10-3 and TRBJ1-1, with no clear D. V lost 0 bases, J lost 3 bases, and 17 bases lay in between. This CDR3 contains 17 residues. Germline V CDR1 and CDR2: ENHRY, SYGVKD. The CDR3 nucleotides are TGTGCCATCAGTGAGTCTACCGGGTTCGGGGTCTACACTGAAGCTTTCTTT. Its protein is CAISESTGFGVYTEAFF.

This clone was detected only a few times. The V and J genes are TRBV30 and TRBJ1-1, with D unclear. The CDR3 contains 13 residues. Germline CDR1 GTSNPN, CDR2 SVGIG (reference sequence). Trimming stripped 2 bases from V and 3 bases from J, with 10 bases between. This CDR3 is CAWSTDTDTEAFF. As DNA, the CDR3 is TGTGCCTGGAGTACCGACACCGACACTGAAGCTTTCTTT.

The CDR3 DNA sequence: TGTGCCATCAGATATGACGGGGGAAGCTCCTACGAGCAGTACTTC. Translation gives CAIRYDGGSSYEQYF. The gene calls are TRBV10-3 and TRBJ2-7; the D gene is possibly TRBD2 (6 bases). This CDR3 has 15 amino acids. Germline CDR1 is ENHRY and CDR2 is SYGVKD. V was cut by 6 bases and J by 0 bases, with 15 bases left in between.

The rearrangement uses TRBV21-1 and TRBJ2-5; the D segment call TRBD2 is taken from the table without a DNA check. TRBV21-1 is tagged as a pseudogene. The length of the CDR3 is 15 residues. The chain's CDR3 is CASSKRRLASETQYF. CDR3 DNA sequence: TGTGCCAGCAGCAAAAGACGCCTAGCGAGCGAGACCCAGTACTTC.

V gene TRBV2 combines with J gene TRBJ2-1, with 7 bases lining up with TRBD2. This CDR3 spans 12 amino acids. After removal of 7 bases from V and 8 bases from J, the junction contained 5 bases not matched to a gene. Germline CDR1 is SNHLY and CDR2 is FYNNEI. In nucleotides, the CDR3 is TGTGCCAGCAAACTAGCGAGGCATGAGCAGTTCTTC. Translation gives CASKLARHEQFF.

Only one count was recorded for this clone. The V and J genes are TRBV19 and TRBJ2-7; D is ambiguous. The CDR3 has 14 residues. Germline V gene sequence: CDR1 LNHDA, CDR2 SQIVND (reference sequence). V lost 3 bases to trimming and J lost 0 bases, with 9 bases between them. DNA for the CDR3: TGTGCCAGTAGTATTGGTACCTCCTCCTACGAGCAGTACTTC. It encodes CASSIGTSSYEQYF. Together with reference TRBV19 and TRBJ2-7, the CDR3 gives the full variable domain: DGGITQSPKYLFRKEGQNVTLSCEQNLNHDAMYWYRQDPGQGLRLIYYSQIVNDFQKGDIAEGYSVSREKKESFPLTVTSAQKNPTAFYLCASSIGTSSYEQYFGPGTRLTVT.

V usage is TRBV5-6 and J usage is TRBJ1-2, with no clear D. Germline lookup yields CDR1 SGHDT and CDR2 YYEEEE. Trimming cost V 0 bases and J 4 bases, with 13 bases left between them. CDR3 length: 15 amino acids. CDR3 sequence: CASSLVGEPIYGYTF. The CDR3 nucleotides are TGTGCCAGCAGCTTGGTCGGAGAACCCATCTATGGCTACACCTTC.